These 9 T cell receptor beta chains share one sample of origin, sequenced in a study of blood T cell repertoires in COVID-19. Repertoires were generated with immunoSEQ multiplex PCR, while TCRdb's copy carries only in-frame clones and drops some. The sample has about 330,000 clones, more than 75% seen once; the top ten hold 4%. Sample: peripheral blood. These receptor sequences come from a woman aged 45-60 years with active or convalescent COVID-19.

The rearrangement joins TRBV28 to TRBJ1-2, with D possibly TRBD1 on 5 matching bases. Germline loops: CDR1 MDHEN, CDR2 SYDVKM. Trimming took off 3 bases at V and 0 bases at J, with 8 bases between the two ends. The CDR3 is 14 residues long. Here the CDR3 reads CASSLAGTNYGYTF. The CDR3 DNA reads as TGTGCCAGCAGTTTGGCAGGGACTAACTATGGCTACACCTTC.

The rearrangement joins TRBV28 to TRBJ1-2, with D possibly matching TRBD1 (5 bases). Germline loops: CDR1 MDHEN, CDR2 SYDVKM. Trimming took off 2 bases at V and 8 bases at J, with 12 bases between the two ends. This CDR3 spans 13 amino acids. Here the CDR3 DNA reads TGTGCCAGCAGTTTAAAGGGGTTTTGGGGCTACACCTTC. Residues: CASSLKGFWGYTF.

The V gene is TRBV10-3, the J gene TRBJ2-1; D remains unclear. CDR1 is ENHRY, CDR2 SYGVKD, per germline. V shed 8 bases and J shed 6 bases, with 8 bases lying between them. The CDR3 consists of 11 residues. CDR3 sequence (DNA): TGTGCCATCCGGGTCTCCAATGAGCAGTTCTTC. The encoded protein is CAIRVSNEQFF.

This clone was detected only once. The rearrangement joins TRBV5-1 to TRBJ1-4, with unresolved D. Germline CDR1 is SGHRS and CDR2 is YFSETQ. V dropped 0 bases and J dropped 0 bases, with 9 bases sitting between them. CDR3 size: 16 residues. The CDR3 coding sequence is TGCGCCAGCAGCTTGGGCGTCTCGGCAACTAATGAAAAACTGTTTTTT. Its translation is CASSLGVSATNEKLFF.

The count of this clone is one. The CDR3 coding sequence is TGTGCCAGCAGCTCTCGTACAGGGTCGAGCTCCTATAATTCACCCCTCCACTTT. This codes for CASSSRTGSSSYNSPLHF. This chain links TRBV11-2 with TRBJ1-6, with a weak D call TRBD1 (6 bases). This CDR3 comprises 18 residues. The germline V gene has CDR1 SGHAT and CDR2 FQNNGV. Between the trimmed V and J ends, which lost 4 bases and 0 bases, there was a span of 16 bases.

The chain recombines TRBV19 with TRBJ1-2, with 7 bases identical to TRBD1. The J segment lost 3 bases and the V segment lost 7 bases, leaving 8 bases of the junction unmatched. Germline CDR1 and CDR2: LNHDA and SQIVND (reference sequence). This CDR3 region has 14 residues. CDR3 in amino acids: CASIPDRRHYGYTF. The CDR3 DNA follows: TGTGCCAGTATCCCGGACAGGAGACACTATGGCTACACCTTC.

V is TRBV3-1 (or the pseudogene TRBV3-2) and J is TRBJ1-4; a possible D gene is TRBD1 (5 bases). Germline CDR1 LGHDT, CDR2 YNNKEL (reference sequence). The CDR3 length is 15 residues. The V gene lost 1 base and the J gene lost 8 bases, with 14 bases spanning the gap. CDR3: CASSQVAGLKEKLFF. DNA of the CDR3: TGTGCCAGCAGCCAAGTCGCGGGACTTAAAGAAAAACTGTTTTTT.

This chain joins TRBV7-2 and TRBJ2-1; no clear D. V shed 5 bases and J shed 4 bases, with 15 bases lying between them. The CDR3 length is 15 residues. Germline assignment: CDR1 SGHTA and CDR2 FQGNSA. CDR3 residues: CASSEPGRFYNEQFF. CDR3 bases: TGTGCCAGCAGCGAACCGGGTCGGTTTTACAATGAGCAGTTCTTC. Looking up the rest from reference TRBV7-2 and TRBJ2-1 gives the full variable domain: GAGVSQSPSNKVTEKGKDVELRCDPISGHTALYWYRQSLGQGLEFLIYFQGNSAPDKSGLPSDRFSAERTGGSVSTLTIQRTQQEDSAVYLCASSEPGRFYNEQFFGPGTRLTVL.

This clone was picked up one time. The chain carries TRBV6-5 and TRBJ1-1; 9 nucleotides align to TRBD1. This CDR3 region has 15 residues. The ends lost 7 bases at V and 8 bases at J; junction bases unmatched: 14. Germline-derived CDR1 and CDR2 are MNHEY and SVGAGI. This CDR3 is CASTSAVTGGREAFF. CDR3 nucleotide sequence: TGTGCCAGCACGTCAGCGGTTACAGGGGGCAGGGAAGCTTTCTTT.